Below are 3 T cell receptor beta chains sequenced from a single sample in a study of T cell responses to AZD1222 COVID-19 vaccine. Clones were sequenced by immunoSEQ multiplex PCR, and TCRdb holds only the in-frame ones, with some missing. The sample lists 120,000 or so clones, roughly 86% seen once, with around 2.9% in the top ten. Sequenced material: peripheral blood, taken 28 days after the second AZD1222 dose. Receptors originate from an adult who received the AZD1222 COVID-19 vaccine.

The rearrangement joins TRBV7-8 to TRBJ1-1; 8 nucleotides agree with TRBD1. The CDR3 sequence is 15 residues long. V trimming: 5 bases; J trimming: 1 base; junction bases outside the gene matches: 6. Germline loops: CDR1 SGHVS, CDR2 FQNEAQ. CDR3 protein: CASSPRGTGNTEAFF. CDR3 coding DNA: TGTGCCAGCAGCCCGAGGGGGACAGGGAACACTGAAGCTTTCTTT.

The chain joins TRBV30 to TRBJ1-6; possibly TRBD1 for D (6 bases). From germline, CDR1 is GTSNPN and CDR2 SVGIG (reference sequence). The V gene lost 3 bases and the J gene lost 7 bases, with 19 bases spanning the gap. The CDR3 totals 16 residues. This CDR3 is CAWSLRGGTGNSPLHF. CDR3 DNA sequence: TGTGCCTGGAGCCTGAGGGGGGGGACTGGGAATTCACCCCTCCACTTT.

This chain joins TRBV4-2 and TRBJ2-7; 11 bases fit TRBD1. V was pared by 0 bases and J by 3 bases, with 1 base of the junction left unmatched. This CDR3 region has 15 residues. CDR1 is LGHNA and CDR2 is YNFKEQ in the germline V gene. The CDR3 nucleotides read TGTGCCAGCAGCCAAGAGGGGACAGGGGGCTACGAGCAGTACTTC. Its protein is CASSQEGTGGYEQYF.